This T cell receptor (beta chain) derives from a study of beta chain features in type 1 diabetes. Germline CDR1 is SGDLS and CDR2 is YYNGEE. This CDR3 comprises 15 residues. Losses at the gene ends were 5 bases for V and 2 bases for J; bases not matched to a gene: 6. This clone has a handful of counts. The antigen remains undetermined. Findings and limits, study-wide: Among patients with Type 1 diabetes, TCRB CDR3s were moderately but significantly shorter in every one of the four CD4+ subsets. Compared to healthy donors, patients appeared to have naive, central memory and Treg TCRB repertoires that were more alike.

Reverse transcription of all isolated RNA meant that expressed TCRB transcripts were sequenced. Sequencing was performed with immunoSEQ multiplex PCR; in TCRdb, only in-frame clones are kept and a portion is missing. The profile shows roughly 150,000 clones, around 8% of them singletons. This receptor was obtained from a woman between 35 and 50 years old with type 1 diabetes. The sample comprised central memory CD4+ T cells from blood. The chain links TRBV9 to TRBJ2-7; 11 positions match TRBD1. CDR3 region: CASSWRDRGAYEQYF. Here the CDR3 DNA reads TGTGCCAGCAGTTGGCGGGACAGGGGGGCCTACGAGCAGTACTTC.